Listed here are 18 T cell receptor beta chains from one sample, sequenced in a study of control samples from healthy donors and cancer patients. Some clones are missing from TCRdb's copy, which holds only in-frame ones; the method was immunoSEQ multiplex PCR. The table includes approximately 170,000 clones, about nine tenths detected once. Sequencing was done on a sample of blood. The receptors come from a woman aged 25 to 39 in good health.

V and J are TRBV27 and TRBJ2-1; 11 bases match TRBD2. The CDR3 is made up of 15 amino acids. Losses at the gene ends were 6 bases for V and 4 bases for J; bases not matched to a gene: 5. The germline gives CDR1 MNHEY, CDR2 SMNVEV (reference sequence). CDR3 nucleotides: TGTGCCAGCAGCCGAGGGACTAGCGGTTACAATGAGCAGTTCTTC. This codes for CASSRGTSGYNEQFF.

This clone was observed once. The chain links TRBV2 to TRBJ2-1, with TRBD1 matching 7 bases. Germline lookup yields CDR1 SNHLY and CDR2 FYNNEI. The CDR3 has 13 amino acids. Germline trimming cut 6 bases from V and 4 bases from J; bases unmatched to any gene: 3. The CDR3 region is CASRTQGYNEQFF. The CDR3 DNA is TGTGCCAGCAGGACACAGGGGTACAATGAGCAGTTCTTC.

This rearrangement joins TRBV6-5 to TRBJ1-1, with D possibly TRBD1 on 6 matching bases. The CDR3 is 15 amino acids. Germline CDR1 reads MNHEY; CDR2 reads SVGAGI. Trimming cost V 0 bases and J 3 bases, with 11 bases left between them. The CDR3 DNA follows: TGTGCCAGCAGTTACTCGGGGAGGGGGGACACTGAAGCTTTCTTT. It encodes CASSYSGRGDTEAFF.

The J gene is TRBJ1-1, the V gene TRBV4-3, with D unresolved. CDR1 is LGHNA and CDR2 is YSLEER in the germline V gene. The V end lost 3 bases, the J end lost 5 bases, and 13 bases lay between the germline ends. The CDR3 is 14 residues long. The CDR3: CASSQDGGSTEAFF. The CDR3 bases are TGCGCCAGCAGCCAGGACGGCGGTAGTACTGAAGCTTTCTTT.

The CDR3 protein is CASSRLTSGMGNEQFF. The CDR3 DNA reads as TGTGCCAGCAGCCGATTGACTAGCGGGATGGGCAATGAGCAGTTCTTC. The chain combines TRBV3-1 (or the pseudogene TRBV3-2) with TRBJ2-1, with 11 bases that match TRBD2. The germline CDR1 and CDR2 sequences are LGHDT and YNNKEL (reference sequence). The CDR3 has 16 residues. The junction had 8 bases not matched to a gene; V was cut back by 4 bases and J by 6 bases.

V and J are TRBV7-3 and TRBJ1-3; D uncertain. The CDR3 consists of 13 residues. Deletions cut 0 bases from V and 0 bases from J, with 0 bases between. Germline CDR1 and CDR2: SGHTA and FQGTGA. The CDR3 nucleotides are TGTGCCAGCAGCTTAACCTCTGGAAACACCATATATTTT. Protein: CASSLTSGNTIYF.

This chain uses TRBV5-1 with TRBJ1-2; 10 nucleotides match TRBD1. CDR3 size: 13 residues. The trim removed 6 bases at V and 4 bases at J, leaving 3 bases unmatched. Per the germline V gene, CDR1 is SGHRS and CDR2 is YFSETQ. CDR3 sequence (DNA): TGCGCCAGCACCCGGACAGGGGGCTATGGCTACACCTTC. Protein product: CASTRTGGYGYTF.

V is TRBV19 and J is TRBJ2-4, with a possible D match to TRBD1 (7 bases). Germline values: CDR1 LNHDA, CDR2 SQIVND (reference sequence). V lost 4 bases and J lost 0, with 13 bases in between. This CDR3 region has 16 residues. The CDR3, as DNA: TGTGCCAGTAGTAGCGGGACAGCACTAGCCAAAAACATTCAGTACTTC. This sequence encodes CASSSGTALAKNIQYF. Variable domain in full (rest from reference TRBV19 and TRBJ2-4): DGGITQSPKYLFRKEGQNVTLSCEQNLNHDAMYWYRQDPGQGLRLIYYSQIVNDFQKGDIAEGYSVSREKKESFPLTVTSAQKNPTAFYLCASSSGTALAKNIQYFGAGTRLSVL.

The V gene is TRBV6-1, the J gene TRBJ1-4; 11 positions match TRBD1. The CDR3 consists of 16 residues. Germline V gene data show CDR1 as MNHNS and CDR2 as SASEGT. V trimming: 3 bases; J trimming: 4 bases; junction bases outside the gene matches: 4. The CDR3 region is CASSDRDRGGNEKLFF. For the CDR3, the DNA is TGTGCCAGCAGTGACCGGGACAGGGGGGGTAATGAAAAACTGTTTTTT.

The CDR3 nucleotides are TGTGCCAGCAGTACCCGACAGGGTCGGCCGGGTGGCTACACCTTC. Its protein is CASSTRQGRPGGYTF. The chain recombines TRBV6-2 or TRBV6-3 with TRBJ1-2; TRBD1 matches 7 bases. The CDR3 loop spans 15 amino acids. The V segment lost 5 bases and the J segment 7 bases; nucleotides outside the gene matches: 13. From germline, CDR1 is MNHEY and CDR2 SVGEGT.

The chain joins TRBV19 to TRBJ1-2; 7 bases line up with TRBD1. CDR1 is LNHDA and CDR2 is SQIVND in the germline V gene (reference sequence). CDR3 length: 14 residues. V dropped 7 bases and J dropped 4; count of bases not matched to a gene: 9. CDR3 in amino acids: CASNPQTGPYGYTF. In DNA form, the CDR3 reads TGTGCCAGTAACCCCCAGACAGGGCCCTATGGCTACACCTTC.

V is TRBV24-1 and J is TRBJ1-1, with D perhaps matching TRBD1 (5 bases). The V and J ends lost 5 bases and 1 base respectively, with 7 bases between them. In germline, CDR1 is KGHDR, CDR2 SFDVKD. The CDR3 is 13 amino acids. CDR3 region: CATSGQPNTEAFF. The DNA of the CDR3 is TGTGCCACCAGTGGACAGCCGAACACTGAAGCTTTCTTT.

The V and J genes are TRBV5-3 and TRBJ1-4, with D unresolved. TRBV5-3 is an ORF, and what it does is uncertain. CDR3 length: 16 residues. V lost 0 bases and J lost 3, with 12 bases in between. DNA of the CDR3: TGTGCCAGAAGCTTGGGGTTTAGTGGTGCTAATGAAAAACTGTTTTTT. Amino acid sequence: CARSLGFSGANEKLFF.

This clone appeared once. The chain combines TRBV2 with TRBJ1-1; D gene ambiguous. CDR3 length: 13 residues. Germline CDR1 SNHLY, CDR2 FYNNEI. The ends were cut back, 7 bases at V and 1 base at J, with 10 bases in the middle. The chain's CDR3 is CASTRTGNTEAFF. The CDR3 bases are TGTGCCAGCACTCGGACGGGGAACACTGAAGCTTTCTTT.

The chain combines TRBV29-1 with TRBJ2-5; TRBD2 matches 8 bases. V lost 2 bases to trimming and J lost 5 bases; unmatched junction nucleotides: 7. The CDR3 sequence is 14 residues long. Germline CDR1 reads SQVTM; CDR2 reads ANQGSEA. CDR3 DNA: TGCAGCGTTGAAAAATGGACTAGCTCCGAGACCCAGTACTTC. Amino acids: CSVEKWTSSETQYF. The full variable domain, completed using reference TRBV29-1 and TRBJ2-5, is SAVISQKPSRDICQRGTSLTIQCQVDSQVTMMFWYRQQPGQSLTLIATANQGSEATYESGFVIDKFPISRPNLTFSTLTVSNMSPEDSSIYLCSVEKWTSSETQYFGPGTRLLVL.

This chain links TRBV5-1 with TRBJ1-2; the match to TRBD1 covers 8 bases. Per germline, CDR1 SGHRS and CDR2 YFSETQ. The CDR3 totals 14 residues. Unmatched junction bases numbered 7, after V lost 5 bases and J lost 4 bases. CDR3 sequence: CASSLGQGPYGYTF. The DNA of the CDR3 is TGCGCCAGCAGTTTAGGACAGGGCCCCTATGGCTACACCTTC. Based on the CDR3 plus reference TRBV5-1 and TRBJ1-2, the full variable domain is KAGVTQTPRYLIKTRGQQVTLSCSPISGHRSVSWYQQTPGQGLQFLFEYFSETQRNKGNFPGRFSGRQFSNSRSEMNVSTLELGDSALYLCASSLGQGPYGYTFGSGTRLTVV.

This clone appeared once. The chain couples TRBV2 to TRBJ1-5, with D unclear. Trimming took off 2 bases at V and 0 bases at J, with 5 bases between the two ends. The CDR3 is 14 amino acids. Germline-derived CDR1 and CDR2 are SNHLY and FYNNEI. CDR3 coding DNA: TGTGCCAGCAGTGAATCCGCTAGCAATCAGCCCCAGCATTTT. It is translated as CASSESASNQPQHF.

This clone was seen a single time. The chain links TRBV7-9 to TRBJ2-2; possibly TRBD1 for D (5 bases). There are 16 residues in the CDR3. Deletions cut 1 base from V and 4 bases from J, with 13 bases between. The V gene's germline CDR1 is SEHNR and CDR2 FQNEAQ (reference sequence). In DNA, the CDR3 is TGTGCCAGCAGCTTAGGGGCAGGGTCGGGCACCGGGGAGCTGTTTTTT. Its translation is CASSLGAGSGTGELFF.